This T cell receptor (beta chain) appears in the sequencing data of a study of T cells in Graves' hyperthyroidism and ophthalmopathy. The study, taken as a whole, reports: In the blood, most expanded thyroid clonotypes above 0.001 appeared as well. In validation, the model predicted ophthalmopathy. These predictions came a median roughly 6 months before onset.

TCR beta CDR3 regions were amplified from RNA. An initial round of RT-PCR targeting the TCR CDR3 relied on the HTBI primer set. MiXCR, applied by TCRdb to the multiplex PCR reads, yields one record per CDR3 protein. The sample holds over 700,000 distinct CDR3 sequences, roughly 32% seen once. This clonotype came up a few times. Antigen specificity is unknown. The germline V gene encodes CDR1 LNHDA and CDR2 SQIVND (reference sequence). This CDR3 spans 15 amino acids. Trimming pared 2 bases from V and 5 bases from J, leaving 13 bases between. Patients were aged 18 to 65, had disease duration under 2 months, and had newly diagnosed hyperthyroidism.

This chain uses TRBV19 with TRBJ1-5; tentative D call: TRBD1 (5 bases). This TCR was sampled from a woman aged 40 to 50 with Graves' hyperthyroidism. The sequencing input was blood. CDR3 in amino acids: CASSIYPLGDQPQHF. Here the CDR3 DNA reads TGTGCCAGTAGTATATATCCCCTGGGGGATCAGCCCCAGCATTTT.